This TCR beta chain is from a study of beta chain features in type 1 diabetes. Study-wide background: Cell yields, gender and age were similar in healthy donors and patients.

V was shortened by 3 bases and J by 0 bases, with 8 bases between the two germline ends. Germline V gene lookup returns CDR1 SGHNT and CDR2 YYREEE (reference sequence). The CDR3 spans 14 residues. TCRB transcripts that were expressed got sequenced, as all of the isolated RNA had been reverse transcribed. Profiled with immunoSEQ multiplex PCR; TCRdb holds only in-frame clones, not every one. The sample consists of almost 350,000 clones, around 20% of them appearing once. The sequence was collected from a woman aged 18-30 years in good health. Specimen: naive CD4+ T cells from blood. The chain combines TRBV5-4 with TRBJ2-3; a possible D gene is TRBD2 (6 bases). The CDR3 DNA follows: TGTGCCAGCAGCTCGGGACTTAGCACAGATACGCAGTATTTT. Protein sequence: CASSSGLSTDTQYF.